This T cell receptor (beta chain) was retrieved from a study of spatial heterogeneity in lung cancer. Turning to the study itself: Compared with alpha-chain sequences, beta-chain sequences were consistently detected in greater numbers. Unique TCR and UMI combinations averaged more than ten appearances each in raw reads.

Unique molecular identifiers tagged every individual TCR cDNA molecule. TCRdb independently ran MiXCR on the 5' RACE reads; one entry per CDR3 protein. The data contain under 150,000 distinct CDR3 sequences, 10% to 15% of them singletons. The time point is: blood at routine non-recurrence follow-up after resection. From tumor, nontumor lung or frozen PBMC, whole RNA was taken unsorted for sequencing. Study outcomes and limitations: Ubiquitous expanded tumor TCRs surfaced in blood more at resection than they did at follow-up.

Only a few counts were recorded for this clonotype. Its antigen is currently unknown. The sequencing here drew on PBMCs, taken at follow-up. This TCR derives from a male donor with early-stage non-small cell lung cancer.

The CDR3, as DNA: TGTGCCAGTAGTACCGGCCGGGGGGGCTACAATGAGCAGTTCTTC. Protein: CASSTGRGGYNEQFF. The rearrangement uses TRBV19 and TRBJ2-1, with 8 bases matching TRBD2. CDR3 length: 15 residues. V lost 4 bases, J lost 3 bases, and 5 bases stayed unmatched. Per the germline V gene, CDR1 is LNHDA and CDR2 is SQIVND (reference sequence).